The T cell receptor (beta chain) described here comes from a study of blood T cell repertoires in COVID-19. Assay used: immunoSEQ multiplex PCR; TCRdb lists only in-frame clones, some missing. The profile shows around 100,000 clones, 85% to 95% of them singletons. The CDR3 is 15 amino acids. CDR1 and CDR2 from the germline V gene are SGHRS and YFSETQ. Losses at the gene ends were 6 bases for V and 5 bases for J; bases not matched to a gene: 10. The count of this clone is one. The chain carries TRBV5-1 and TRBJ2-1, with 8 bases lining up with TRBD2. The sequenced sample consisted of peripheral blood. This TCR derives from a man between 45 and 60 years old with active COVID-19. The CDR3 region has the DNA TGCGCCAGCACGCTAATAGCGGGAACCAACAATGAGCAGTTCTTC. Amino acid sequence: CASTLIAGTNNEQFF.